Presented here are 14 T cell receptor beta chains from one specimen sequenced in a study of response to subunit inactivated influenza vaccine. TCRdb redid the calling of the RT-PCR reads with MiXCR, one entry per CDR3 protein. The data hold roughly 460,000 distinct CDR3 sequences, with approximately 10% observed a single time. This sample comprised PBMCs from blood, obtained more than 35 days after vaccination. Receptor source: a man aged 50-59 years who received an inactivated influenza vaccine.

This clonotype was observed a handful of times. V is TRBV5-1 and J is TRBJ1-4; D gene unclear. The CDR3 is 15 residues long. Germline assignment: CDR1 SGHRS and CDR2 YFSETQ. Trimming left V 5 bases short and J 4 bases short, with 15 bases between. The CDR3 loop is CASSSDGRGNEKLFF. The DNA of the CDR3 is TGCGCCAGCAGTTCGGACGGCCGCGGTAATGAAAAACTGTTTTTT.

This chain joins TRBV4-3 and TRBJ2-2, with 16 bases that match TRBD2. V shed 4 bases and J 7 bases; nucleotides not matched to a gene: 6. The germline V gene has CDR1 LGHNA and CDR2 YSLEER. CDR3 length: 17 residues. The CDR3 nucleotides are TGCGCCAGCAGCCGCGGGACTAGCGGGAGGGCCGTCGGGGAGCTGTTTTTT. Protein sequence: CASSRGTSGRAVGELFF.

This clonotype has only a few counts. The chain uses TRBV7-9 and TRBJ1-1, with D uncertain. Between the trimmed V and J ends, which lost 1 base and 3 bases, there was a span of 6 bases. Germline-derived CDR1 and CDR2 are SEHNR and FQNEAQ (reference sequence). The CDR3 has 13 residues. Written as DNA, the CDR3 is TGTGCCAGCAGCTTAGTGAAGGACACTGAAGCTTTCTTT. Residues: CASSLVKDTEAFF.

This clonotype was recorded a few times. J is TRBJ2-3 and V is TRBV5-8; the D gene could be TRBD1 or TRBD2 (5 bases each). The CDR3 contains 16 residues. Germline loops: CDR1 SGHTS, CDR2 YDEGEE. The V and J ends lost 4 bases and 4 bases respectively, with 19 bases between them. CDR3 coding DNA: TGTGCCAGCAGCACCCCAGGGCTAGCTGTATCAGATACGCAGTATTTT. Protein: CASSTPGLAVSDTQYF.

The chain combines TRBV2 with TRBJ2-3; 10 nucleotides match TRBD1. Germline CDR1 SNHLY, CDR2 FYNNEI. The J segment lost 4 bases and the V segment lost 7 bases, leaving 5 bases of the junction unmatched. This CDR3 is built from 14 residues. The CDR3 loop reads CASIRDRGSDTQYF. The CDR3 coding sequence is TGTGCCAGCATAAGGGACAGGGGATCAGATACGCAGTATTTT.

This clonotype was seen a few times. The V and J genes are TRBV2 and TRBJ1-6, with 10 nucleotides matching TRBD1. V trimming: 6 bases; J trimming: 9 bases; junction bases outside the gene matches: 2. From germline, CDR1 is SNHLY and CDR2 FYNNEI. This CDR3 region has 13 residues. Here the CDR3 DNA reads TGTGCCAGCAGAGGACAGGGGGTTTCACCCCTCCACTTT. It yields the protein CASRGQGVSPLHF.

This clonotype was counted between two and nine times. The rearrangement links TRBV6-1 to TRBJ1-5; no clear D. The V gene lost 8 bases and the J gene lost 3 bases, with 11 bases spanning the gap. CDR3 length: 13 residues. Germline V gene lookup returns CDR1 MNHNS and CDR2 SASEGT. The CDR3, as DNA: TGTGCCAGCGGAAAAAGGCTCAATCAGCCCCAGCATTTT. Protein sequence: CASGKRLNQPQHF.

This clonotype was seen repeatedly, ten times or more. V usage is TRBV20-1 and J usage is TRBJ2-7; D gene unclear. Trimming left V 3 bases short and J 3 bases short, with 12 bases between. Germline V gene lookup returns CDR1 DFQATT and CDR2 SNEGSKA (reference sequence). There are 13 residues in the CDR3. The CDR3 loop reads CSARAPVSYEQYF. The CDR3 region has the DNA TGCAGTGCTAGGGCGCCCGTGAGCTACGAGCAGTACTTC.

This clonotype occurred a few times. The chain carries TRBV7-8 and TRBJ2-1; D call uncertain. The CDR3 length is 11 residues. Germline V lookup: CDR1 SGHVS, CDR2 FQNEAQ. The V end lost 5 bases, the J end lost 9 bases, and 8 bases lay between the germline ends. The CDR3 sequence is CASSPTREQFF. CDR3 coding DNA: TGTGCCAGCAGCCCGACTCGTGAGCAGTTCTTC.

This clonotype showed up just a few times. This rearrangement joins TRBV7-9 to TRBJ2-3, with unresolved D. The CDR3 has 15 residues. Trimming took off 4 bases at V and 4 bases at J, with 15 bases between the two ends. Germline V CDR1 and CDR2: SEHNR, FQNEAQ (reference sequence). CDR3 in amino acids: CASSSGQHMADTQYF. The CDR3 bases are TGTGCCAGCAGCTCCGGCCAACACATGGCAGATACGCAGTATTTT.

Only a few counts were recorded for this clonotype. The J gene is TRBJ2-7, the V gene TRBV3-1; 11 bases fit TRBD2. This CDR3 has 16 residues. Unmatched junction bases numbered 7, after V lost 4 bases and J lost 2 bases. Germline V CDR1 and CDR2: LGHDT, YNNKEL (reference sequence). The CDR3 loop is CASSPQGLAETYEQYF. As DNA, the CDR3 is TGTGCCAGCAGCCCACAGGGACTAGCGGAAACCTACGAGCAGTACTTC.

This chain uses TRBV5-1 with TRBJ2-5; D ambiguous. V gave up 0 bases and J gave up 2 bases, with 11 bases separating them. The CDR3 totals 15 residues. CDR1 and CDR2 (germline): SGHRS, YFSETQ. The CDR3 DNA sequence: TGCGCCAGCAGCTTGGAAGCCACATCACAAGAGACCCAGTACTTC. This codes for CASSLEATSQETQYF.

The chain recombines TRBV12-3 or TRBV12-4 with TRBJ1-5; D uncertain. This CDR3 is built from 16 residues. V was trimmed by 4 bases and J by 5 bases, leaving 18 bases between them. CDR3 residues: CASSSRRGVMDQPQHF. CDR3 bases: TGTGCCAGCAGTTCCCGCCGCGGGGTTATGGATCAGCCCCAGCATTTT.

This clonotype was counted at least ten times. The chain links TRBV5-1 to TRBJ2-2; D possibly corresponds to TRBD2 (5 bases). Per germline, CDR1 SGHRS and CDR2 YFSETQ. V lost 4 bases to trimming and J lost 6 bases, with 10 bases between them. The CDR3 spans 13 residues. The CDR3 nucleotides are TGCGCCAGCAGCCCAAGCGGATCCGGGGAGCTGTTTTTT. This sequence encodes CASSPSGSGELFF.